Detailed here is one T cell receptor beta chain. Its antigen remains unidentified. TCR beta libraries were built with iRepertoire HTBI primers and Arm-PCR of CDR3 regions. TCRdb passed the multiplex PCR reads through MiXCR, listing each CDR3 protein once. The data contain under 450,000 distinct CDR3 sequences, 15% to 20% of them singletons. Per germline, CDR1 SGHAT and CDR2 FQNNGV. V trimming: 1 base; J trimming: 0 bases; junction bases outside the gene matches: 9. The CDR3 loop spans 19 amino acids. The entry originates in a study of regulatory T cells in long-lasting Graves disease. Study background: Prior antithyroid drug treatment in newly diagnosed Graves' patients lasted under 3 months.

This sample's time point: newly diagnosed GD, antithyroid drugs for less than 3 months. Generation of the TCR library employed RNA extracted from PBMCs. Study-wide points: Patients with persistent disease shared some 3,000 public clonotypes, outpacing the roughly 970 shared by new patients. Segments TRBV28, TRBJ1-2 and TRBJ2-5 showed preferential usage in persistent disease.

The sample also formed part of further work on T cells in Graves' hyperthyroidism and ophthalmopathy. That work adds: In the analysis, a 13 V-J model separated ophthalmopathy from stable hyperthyroidism.

The sequence derives from a woman aged 18-30 years with Graves disease. Sequencing used peripheral blood mononuclear cells (PBMCs), obtained at new diagnosis, from a patient treated with antithyroid drugs. The gene calls are TRBV11-2 and TRBJ2-1; the match to TRBD2 covers 10 bases. Here the CDR3 DNA reads TGTGCCAGCAGCTTAGGACTAGCGGGCCTTAGGGGCTCCTACAATGAGCAGTTCTTC. Translating gives CASSLGLAGLRGSYNEQFF.